The subject of this entry is one T cell receptor beta chain. Its specificity is unknown. TCR beta libraries carry UMIs added by 5'RACE template switching. TCRdb re-called the 5' RACE reads and catalogs CDR3 proteins one per entry, DNA excluded. The repertoire table contains about 460,000 distinct CDR3 sequences. The entry originates in a study of T cells expressing NK-cell markers. As for the study in general: Among the eight sequenced donors, seven tested HCMV-seropositive and one tested seronegative. Whole-study results and caveats: In a group of several donors, dominant NKG2C+ clonotypes represented roughly 1.0-7.0% of CD8+ T cells. Whether expanded NKG2C-expressing T cell clones recognize HCMV is unknown.

Germline V gives CDR1 MGHRA, CDR2 YSYEKL. The CDR3 totals 16 residues. The chain uses TRBV4-1 and TRBJ2-3; TCRdb selects TRBD1, and the lack of DNA leaves this call unchecked. This clonotype was obtained from a woman between 50 and 59 years old in good health. What was sequenced was blood T cells: a sorted CD56 or NKG2C T cell subset, CD4+ or CD8+ T cells, or bulk PBMC T cells (not recorded which). Here the CDR3 reads CASSQDRAGGTDTQYF.